This TCR beta chain came from a study of early T cells in non-severe SARS-CoV-2 infection. Study information: Chains from this unsorted whole-blood bulk RNA could not be paired. Findings and caveats of the study: A preference for anti-spike CD8 responses marked VDJdb matching, which missed private and CD4 specificities.

This clonotype was recorded many times. Its antigen is unknown. The protocol attached unique molecular identifiers to individual cDNA molecules. TCRdb itself ran the 5' RACE reads through MiXCR, one entry per CDR3 protein. Among about 50,000 distinct CDR3 sequences listed, about a tenth were seen once. V gave up 6 bases and J gave up 6 bases; unmatched junction bases: 8. CDR1 ENHRY and CDR2 SYGVKD come from the germline V gene. This CDR3 region has 15 residues. The chain recombines TRBV10-3 with TRBJ2-1; 10 nucleotides align to TRBD2. This sequence was found in an adult who was a healthcare worker with PCR-confirmed SARS-CoV-2 infection or an uninfected control (not recorded which). Sample: whole blood. The DNA for the CDR3 is TGTGCCATCAGGGCCGGGACTAGCGTACTCAATGAGCAGTTCTTC. Protein: CAIRAGTSVLNEQFF.